Here is one T cell receptor beta chain with its context. Its antigen is currently unknown. This CDR3 spans 15 amino acids. The V end lost 4 bases, the J end lost 7 bases, and 19 bases lay between the germline ends. From germline, CDR1 is LGHNA and CDR2 YSLEER. The investigators reverse transcribed all of the isolated RNA, so they sequenced expressed TCRB transcripts. The table came from immunoSEQ multiplex PCR; TCRdb's copy has only in-frame clones and leaves some out. The sample yields roughly 610,000 clones, about a sixth seen once. The data derive from a study of beta chain features in type 1 diabetes. Post-sort purity exceeded 95% for all sorted populations. Study-wide findings and caveats: Patients and controls would share equally any PCR tilt toward shorter templates. Patients showed naive, central memory and Treg TCRB repertoires that appeared more similar than those of healthy donors.

The clonotype was recovered from a man aged 18 to 35 in good health. What was sequenced was naive CD4+ T cells from blood. The gene calls are TRBV4-3 and TRBJ1-1, with D possibly TRBD1 on 5 matching bases. Here the CDR3 reads CASSLQGAAAGEAFF. CDR3 nucleotide sequence: TGCGCCAGCAGCCTCCAGGGAGCCGCAGCCGGTGAAGCTTTCTTT.